Listed below are T cell receptor beta chains from one sample, sequenced in a study of shared clonotypes between healthy human individuals. Measured with immunoSEQ multiplex PCR; TCRdb has only the in-frame clones, and not every one. The repertoire has 450,000 to 600,000 clones, around 80% of them found once; the top ten carry 9.5% to 15%. Sequenced sample: PBMCs. These receptors were taken from a woman aged 40-49 years in good health. Some clones in this sample may be carry-over from other donors' samples. Both conserved end residues are part of each CDR3. The D gene is left open where the match is weak. Part of the rows lack a size; the others show once, few, many or a class for expanded clones.

length: 16; D: .; J: TRBJ2-7; V: TRBV28; size: .; CDR3: CASSSTGERNSYEQYF; DNA: TGTGCCAGCAGTTCGACCGGTGAGAGAAATTCCTACGAGCAGTACTTC
length: 15; D: TRBD1; J: TRBJ1-4; V: TRBV15; size: .; CDR3: CATSRDPGTGFELFF; DNA: TGTGCCACCAGCAGAGACCCCGGGACAGGGTTCGAACTGTTTTTT
length: 13; D: .; J: TRBJ2-2; V: TRBV16; size: .; CDR3: CASSQDNTGELFF; DNA: TGTGCCAGCAGCCAAGACAACACCGGGGAGCTGTTTTTT
length: 16; D: .; J: TRBJ1-3; V: TRBV27; size: .; CDR3: CASIPVWDGSGNTIYF; DNA: TGTGCCAGCATTCCAGTCTGGGACGGCTCTGGAAACACCATATATTTT
length: 15; D: TRBD1; J: TRBJ1-5; V: TRBV5-1; size: .; CDR3: CASSPEGTGNQPQHF; DNA: TGCGCCAGCAGCCCGGAGGGGACAGGGAATCAGCCCCAGCATTTT
length: 14; D: .; J: TRBJ1-1; V: TRBV5-6; size: .; CDR3: CASSLFGGDTEAFF; DNA: TGTGCCAGCAGCTTGTTCGGAGGGGACACTGAAGCTTTCTTT
length: 15; D: TRBD2; J: TRBJ2-7; V: TRBV5-1; size: .; CDR3: CASSLVVAGGYEQYF; DNA: TGCGCCAGCAGCTTGGTGGTAGCGGGAGGATACGAGCAGTACTTC
length: 13; D: .; J: TRBJ2-5; V: TRBV9; size: .; CDR3: CASSVSQWETQYF; DNA: TGTGCCAGCAGCGTTAGCCAATGGGAGACCCAGTACTTC
length: 12; D: .; J: TRBJ2-2; V: TRBV7-7; size: many; CDR3: CASSSASGELFF; DNA: TGTGCCAGCAGCTCTGCTTCCGGGGAGCTGTTTTTT
length: 13; D: .; J: TRBJ2-1; V: TRBV7-2; size: .; CDR3: CASSLGRDNEQFF; DNA: TGTGCCAGCAGCTTAGGCAGAGACAATGAGCAGTTCTTC
length: 14; D: TRBD1; J: TRBJ2-7; V: TRBV7-9; size: .; CDR3: CASSPGTGAYEQYF; DNA: TGTGCCAGCAGCCCCGGGACAGGGGCCTACGAGCAGTACTTC
length: 13; D: .; J: TRBJ2-3; V: TRBV27; size: .; CDR3: CASKRADTDTQYF; DNA: TGTGCCAGCAAAAGGGCCGACACAGATACGCAGTATTTT
length: 13; D: .; J: TRBJ2-7; V: TRBV7-2; size: .; CDR3: CASSFGVSYEQYF; DNA: TGTGCCAGCAGCTTCGGGGTTTCCTACGAGCAGTACTTC
length: 13; D: .; J: TRBJ1-1; V: TRBV7-3; size: few; CDR3: CASSPGPNTEAFF; DNA: TGTGCCAGCAGCCCGGGACCGAACACTGAAGCTTTCTTT
length: 14; D: .; J: TRBJ2-2; V: TRBV7-2; size: many; CDR3: CASSLFRNTGELFF; DNA: TGTGCCAGCAGCTTATTCAGGAACACCGGGGAGCTGTTTTTT
length: 14; D: .; J: TRBJ1-4; V: TRBV7-2; size: .; CDR3: CASSPGPGGEKLFF; DNA: TGTGCCAGCAGCCCTGGGCCGGGGGGTGAAAAACTGTTTTTT
length: 17; D: .; J: TRBJ1-2; V: TRBV15; size: .; CDR3: CATSRDRWGAWTYGYTF; DNA: TGTGCCACCAGCAGAGATAGGTGGGGGGCCTGGACCTATGGCTACACCTTC
length: 14; D: TRBD1; J: TRBJ1-1; V: TRBV7-2; size: few; CDR3: CASSEDRGYTEAFF; DNA: TGTGCCAGCAGCGAAGACAGGGGGTACACTGAAGCTTTCTTT
length: 16; D: TRBD1; J: TRBJ2-5; V: TRBV18; size: .; CDR3: CASSQNAGTAEETQYF; DNA: TGTGCCAGCTCACAGAACGCCGGGACAGCCGAAGAGACCCAGTACTTC
length: 12; D: .; J: TRBJ1-2; V: TRBV28; size: .; CDR3: CASSGGVNGYTF; DNA: TGTGCCAGCAGTGGTGGCGTCAATGGCTACACCTTC
length: 15; D: TRBD1; J: TRBJ1-2; V: TRBV5-1; size: few; CDR3: CASSPPGTGIYGYTF; DNA: TGCGCCAGCAGCCCCCCGGGGACAGGAATTTACGGCTACACCTTC
length: 15; D: TRBD1; J: TRBJ1-2; V: TRBV7-2; size: once; CDR3: CASSQGAPEGHGYTF; DNA: TGTGCCAGCAGCCAGGGGGCACCGGAGGGCCATGGCTACACCTTC
length: 15; D: .; J: TRBJ2-3; V: TRBV10-1; size: many; CDR3: CASSESGSYTDTQYF; DNA: TGCGCCAGCAGTGAGTCGGGATCTTACACAGATACGCAGTATTTT
length: 15; D: TRBD2; J: TRBJ2-7; V: TRBV7-6; size: .; CDR3: CASSYGLGSGDEQYF; DNA: TGTGCCAGCAGCTACGGACTAGGATCGGGCGACGAGCAGTACTTC
length: 15; D: .; J: TRBJ2-1; V: TRBV7-3; size: .; CDR3: CASSPREQRYNEQFF; DNA: TGTGCCAGCAGTCCTCGGGAACAGCGCTACAATGAGCAGTTCTTC
length: 15; D: .; J: TRBJ2-1; V: TRBV29-1; size: once; CDR3: CSSRSVPSSYNEQFF; DNA: TGCAGCTCTCGTAGCGTCCCGAGCTCCTACAATGAGCAGTTCTTC
length: 14; D: TRBD2; J: TRBJ2-1; V: TRBV5-8; size: .; CDR3: CASSRRLAGYEQFF; DNA: TGTGCCAGCAGCCGAAGACTAGCGGGTTATGAGCAGTTCTTC
length: 15; D: TRBD2; J: TRBJ2-1; V: TRBV30; size: .; CDR3: CAFGLAGQPYNEQFF; DNA: TGTGCCTTTGGACTAGCGGGACAACCCTACAATGAGCAGTTCTTC
length: 12; D: .; J: TRBJ2-1; V: TRBV10-1; size: .; CDR3: CAVRDPRGEQFF; DNA: TGCGCCGTCCGGGACCCACGGGGGGAGCAGTTCTTC
length: 13; D: .; J: TRBJ1-1; V: TRBV7-8; size: .; CDR3: CASSSRDTLEAFF; DNA: TGTGCCAGCAGCTCTCGGGACACGCTCGAAGCTTTCTTT